This T cell receptor beta chain was obtained from a study of T cell repertoires in ileal Crohn's disease. Overall study results and limits: Clonality above 26.8% at surgery always came with endoscopic recurrence.

CDR3 length: 18 residues. Some clones are missing from TCRdb's copy, which holds only in-frame ones; the method was immunoSEQ multiplex PCR. Here the sample spans thousands of clones, 75% to 90% being singletons. As to this clone: Its specificity is unknown.

The genes are TRBV21-1 and TRBJ1-6. TRBV21-1 is an annotated pseudogene. The receptor's source is an adult with Crohn's disease. Sequencing was performed on ileal tissue. The CDR3 DNA reads as TGTGCCAGCAGCATTGCTTTAGCACACATACATCATAATTCACCCCTCCACTTT. This codes for CASSIALAHIHHNSPLHF.